The 5 T cell receptor beta chains reported below all come from one sample, sequenced in a study of Tregs in tolerant kidney transplant recipients (dated by TCRdb to between 2018 and 2021). Libraries came from the immunoSEQ multiplex PCR assay. The clones in this table, taken by TCRdb from immuneACCESS, are in-frame only. Not every clone is retained; where verified, under half of the shortfall comes from an unresolved V gene, and the cause of the rest is unknown. The table for this sample lists about 44,000 clones; just under 97% of them were counted only once. Around 0.38% of the sample belongs to the ten largest clones. For these TCRs, the target antigens are not known. Sequences were obtained from Tregs from blood cultured with allogeneic cells. Receptor source: a human donor in good health.

The chain recombines TRBV18 with TRBJ2-7; 7 bases are a match to TRBD1. V lost 2 bases, J lost 2 bases, and 6 bases stayed unmatched. This CDR3 comprises 15 residues. CDR1 and CDR2 from the germline V gene are KGHSH and LQKENI. The CDR3 sequence: CASSPYRQGPYEQYF. CDR3 sequence (DNA): TGTGCCAGCTCACCATACCGACAGGGTCCCTACGAGCAGTACTTC.

The rearrangement uses TRBV10-3 and TRBJ2-7; 7 nucleotides line up with TRBD1. The CDR3 length is 13 residues. Per germline, CDR1 ENHRY and CDR2 SYGVKD. After removal of 6 bases from V and 2 bases from J, the junction contained 4 bases not matched to a gene. CDR3 amino acids: CAISAQGAYEQYF. CDR3 bases: TGTGCCATCAGCGCGCAGGGGGCCTACGAGCAGTACTTC.

The CDR3 sequence is CASSLGEDTQYF. CDR3 in DNA: TGTGCCAGCAGCTTAGGGGAAGATACGCAGTATTTT. The rearrangement uses TRBV11-3 and TRBJ2-3; no reliable D call. V lost 1 base and J lost 5, with 4 bases in between. CDR3 length: 12 residues. The V gene's germline CDR1 is SGHNT and CDR2 YENEEA.

The gene calls are TRBV7-9 and TRBJ1-1; D uncertain. Germline CDR1 is SEHNR and CDR2 is FQNEAQ (reference sequence). Trimming shortened V by 4 bases and J by 11 bases, and 17 bases separated the two germline ends. The CDR3 totals 13 residues. DNA for the CDR3: TGTGCCAGCAGCTCAGGCGCGGACCGAGAGGCTTTCTTT. This gives the protein CASSSGADREAFF.

The rearrangement links TRBV18 to TRBJ2-2; D gene uncertain. V lost 1 base and J 4 bases, leaving 4 bases between the germline ends. Per the germline V gene, CDR1 is KGHSH and CDR2 is LQKENI. This CDR3 comprises 13 residues. The CDR3 is CASSPLATGELFF. The CDR3 DNA reads TGTGCCAGCTCACCACTAGCCACCGGGGAGCTGTTTTTT.